Sequencing of this T cell receptor (beta chain) was carried out in a study of blood T cells in healthy people across ages. The use of a sample-barcoded 5' primer and a J-beta primer mix characterized a second PCR of roughly 6 to 11 cycles. Through a template-switch adaptor with 12 random nucleotides, each cDNA molecule received a tag. TCRdb passed the 5' RACE reads through MiXCR, listing each CDR3 protein once. The table includes about 780,000 distinct CDR3 sequences, 35% to 50% detected once. With regard to this clonotype: No antigen is known for it.

General study results and limits: While age rose, TCR beta diversity per million T cells dropped in a roughly linear way.

Between the trimmed V and J ends, which lost 1 base and 12 bases, there was a span of 14 bases. Germline CDR1 SGHRS, CDR2 YFSETQ. The CDR3 is 13 residues long. The sequencing sample was made of blood. The V call is TRBV5-1, the J call TRBJ2-1; possibly TRBD2 for D (5 bases). This TCR came from an elderly man in good health. The CDR3 coding sequence is TGCGCCAGCAGCTTGACTAGGCCGCTTGCGCAGTTCTTC. Its translation is CASSLTRPLAQFF.